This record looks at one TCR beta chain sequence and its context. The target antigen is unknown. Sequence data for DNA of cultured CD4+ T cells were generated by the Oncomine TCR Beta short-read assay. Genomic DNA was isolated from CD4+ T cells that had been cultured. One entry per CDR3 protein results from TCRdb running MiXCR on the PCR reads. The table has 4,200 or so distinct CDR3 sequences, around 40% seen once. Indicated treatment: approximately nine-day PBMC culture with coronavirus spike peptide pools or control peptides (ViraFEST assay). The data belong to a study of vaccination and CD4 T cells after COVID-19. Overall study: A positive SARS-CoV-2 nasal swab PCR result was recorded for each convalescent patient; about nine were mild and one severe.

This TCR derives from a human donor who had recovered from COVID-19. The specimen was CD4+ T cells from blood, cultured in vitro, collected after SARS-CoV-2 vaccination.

The CDR3 here is CASRPSIDRGTEAFF. The CDR3 DNA sequence: TGTGCCAGTAGGCCTAGTATAGACAGGGGAACTGAAGCTTTCTTT. The V call is TRBV19, the J call TRBJ1-1; 8 positions match TRBD1. V shed 6 bases, J shed 5 bases, and the junction held 11 bases outside the gene matches. The CDR3 spans 15 residues. Germline CDR1 and CDR2: LNHDA and SQIVND (reference sequence). Combining the CDR3 with reference TRBV19 and TRBJ1-1 gives the whole variable domain DGGITQSPKYLFRKEGQNVTLSCEQNLNHDAMYWYRQDPGQGLRLIYYSQIVNDFQKGDIAEGYSVSREKKESFPLTVTSAQKNPTAFYLCASRPSIDRGTEAFFGQGTRLTVV.